One and the same sample provided the 32 T cell receptor beta chains below, sequenced in a study of OX40 agonist ivuxolimab in advanced cancers. TCRdb keeps only in-frame clones here, not all; method: immunoSEQ multiplex PCR. This sample has under 85,000 clones; about 83% occur once, and the top ten carry 0.6% to 0.85%. The starting material was CD4+ or CD8+ T cells sorted from blood, obtained in a trial of the OX40 agonist ivuxolimab. These receptors were collected from an adult with an advanced solid tumor such as melanoma, head and neck, liver or kidney cancer.

This CDR3 reads CASSPLPSQDGDTQYF. The CDR3 nucleotides read TGTGCCAGCTCACCACTTCCTAGCCAGGATGGAGATACGCAGTATTTT. The rearrangement uses TRBV18 and TRBJ2-3, with D possibly TRBD2 on 5 matching bases. V shed 1 base and J shed 5 bases, with 16 bases lying between them. The germline gives CDR1 KGHSH, CDR2 LQKENI. This CDR3 contains 16 residues.

This rearrangement joins TRBV7-9 to TRBJ1-3; weak D call: TRBD1 (5 bases). The germline gives CDR1 SEHNR, CDR2 FQNEAQ (reference sequence). This CDR3 region has 14 residues. V dropped 6 bases and J dropped 3 bases, with 12 bases sitting between them. DNA for the CDR3: TGTGCCAGCAGGGAGCAGGGTTATGGAAACACCATATATTTT. Amino acids: CASREQGYGNTIYF.

This clone was seen a few times. V is TRBV6-5 and J is TRBJ1-2; TRBD1 might be the D (6 bases). The V and J ends lost 8 bases and 4 bases respectively, with 11 bases between them. Germline CDR1 MNHEY, CDR2 SVGAGI. The CDR3 runs to 12 residues. CDR3 sequence: CASRTDFYGYTF. CDR3 sequence (DNA): TGTGCCAGCCGGACAGACTTCTATGGCTACACCTTC.

The chain carries TRBV1 and TRBJ2-7; TRBD2 was called by the table and not checked on the DNA. TRBV1 is a pseudogene locus. CDR3 size: 15 residues. CDR3 nucleotides: TGCACCAGCAGCCAACCCCAGCGGGGGCCCTACGAGCAGTACTTC. This codes for CTSSQPQRGPYEQYF.

The V and J genes are TRBV6-5 and TRBJ1-3; no reliable D call. Germline V gives CDR1 MNHEY, CDR2 SVGAGI. The CDR3 is 13 residues long. Trimming took off 6 bases at V and 7 bases at J, with 13 bases between the two ends. The CDR3 sequence: CASRSANSNTIYF. The CDR3 DNA follows: TGTGCCAGCAGGTCAGCGAACAGTAACACCATATATTTT.

V is TRBV5-5 and J is TRBJ1-5; 7 bases are shared with TRBD1. The CDR3 is 16 amino acids. Germline CDR1 reads SGHKS; CDR2 reads YYEKEE (reference sequence). J gave up 2 bases and V 1 base, and 6 bases lay outside the gene matches. CDR3 sequence reads: CASSLTGVKGNQPQHF. The CDR3 DNA reads TGTGCCAGCAGCTTGACAGGGGTCAAGGGCAATCAGCCCCAGCATTTT.

This clone has more than one count but fewer than ten. The chain employs TRBV5-4 and TRBJ1-6; a possible D gene is TRBD1 (5 bases). Germline loops: CDR1 SGHNT, CDR2 YYREEE (reference sequence). The germline V and J ends were trimmed by 7 bases and 6 bases, with 17 bases remaining between them. The CDR3 is 15 residues long. The DNA for the CDR3 is TGTGCCAGCTCTCGTGGAACAGGAGCTAATTCACCCCTCCACTTT. Translated, it gives CASSRGTGANSPLHF.

The chain has TRBV18 and TRBJ1-4; 9 bases map to TRBD1. V was pared by 0 bases and J by 11 bases, with 13 bases of the junction left unmatched. The germline CDR1 and CDR2 sequences are KGHSH and LQKENI. This CDR3 is built from 17 residues. The CDR3 DNA sequence: TGTGCCAGCTCACCACCGGGAACAGGGGGCGCATATGGGAAACTGTTTTTT. Translating it yields CASSPPGTGGAYGKLFF. The complete variable domain, with remaining parts taken from reference TRBV18 and TRBJ1-4, reads NAGVMQNPRHLVRRRGQEARLRCSPMKGHSHVYWYRQLPEEGLKFMVYLQKENIIDESGMPKERFSAEFPKEGPSILRIQQVVRGDSAAYFCASSPPGTGGAYGKLFFGSGTQLSVL.

The chain joins TRBV7-2 to TRBJ2-6, with D tentatively TRBD1 (5 bases). This CDR3 spans 15 amino acids. The ends were cut back, 3 bases at V and 2 bases at J, with 8 bases in the middle. Germline-derived CDR1 and CDR2 are SGHTA and FQGNSA. CDR3 sequence reads: CASSFTGPGANVLTF. Here the CDR3 DNA reads TGTGCCAGCAGCTTTACAGGCCCTGGGGCCAACGTCCTGACTTTC.

J is TRBJ2-5 and V is TRBV2; 7 bases are a match to TRBD1. With 7 bases clipped from V and 3 bases from J, the junction kept 5 bases outside the gene matches. Germline loops: CDR1 SNHLY, CDR2 FYNNEI. The CDR3 runs 13 residues. The CDR3 DNA follows: TGTGCCAGCAAGAGAGACAGGGAAGAGACCCAGTACTTC. Protein sequence: CASKRDREETQYF.

The rearrangement uses TRBV6-5 and TRBJ2-7; D possibly corresponds to TRBD1 (6 bases). Germline CDR1 reads MNHEY; CDR2 reads SVGAGI. V was trimmed by 7 bases and J by 2 bases, leaving 12 bases between them. The length of the CDR3 is 13 residues. CDR3 sequence (DNA): TGTGCCAGCACACTATACAGGGCCTACGAGCAGTACTTC. Amino acids: CASTLYRAYEQYF.

The rearrangement uses TRBV6-6 and TRBJ1-2; perhaps TRBD1 as D (6 bases). CDR1 is MNHNY and CDR2 is SVGAGI in the germline V gene (reference sequence). This CDR3 has 16 amino acids. V was clipped by 4 bases and J by 3 bases, with 18 bases between them. CDR3 in amino acids: CASSLPPRGRDYGYTF. DNA for the CDR3: TGTGCCAGCAGTTTACCCCCTCGGGGGCGCGACTATGGCTACACCTTC.

This chain connects TRBV5-5 to TRBJ2-7; 8 bases match TRBD2. V gave up 3 bases and J gave up 4 bases; unmatched junction bases: 9. Germline CDR1 and CDR2: SGHKS and YYEKEE (reference sequence). CDR3 length equals 15 residues. The DNA for the CDR3 is TGTGCCAGCAGCTCTATAGCGGGGACCACGTACGAGCAGTACTTC. Amino acids: CASSSIAGTTYEQYF.

The V and J genes are TRBV29-1 and TRBJ1-2, with 10 bases aligning to TRBD1. Germline values: CDR1 SQVTM, CDR2 ANQGSEA. Trimming removed 2 bases from V and 4 bases from J; junction bases left unmatched: 7. CDR3 length equals 15 residues. The CDR3 nucleotides are TGCAGCGTTGAAAGGGGGAGGACAGGGGGCTATGGCTACACCTTC. It translates to CSVERGRTGGYGYTF.

This chain's CDR3 is CASSLEEGGNYGYTF. As DNA, the CDR3 is TGCGCCAGCAGCTTGGAGGAGGGCGGTAACTATGGCTACACCTTC. V gene TRBV5-1 combines with J gene TRBJ1-2; D is uncertain. Between the trimmed V and J ends, which lost 0 bases and 1 base, there was a span of 10 bases. The CDR3 consists of 15 residues. Looked up from germline, CDR1 is SGHRS and CDR2 is YFSETQ.

The chain links TRBV9 to TRBJ1-2; unclear D gene. Germline CDR1 is SGDLS and CDR2 is YYNGEE. Trimming removed 0 bases at V and 4 bases at J, with 16 bases between. This CDR3 has 16 amino acids. CDR3 sequence: CASSVVGSSPIYGYTF. For the CDR3, the DNA is TGTGCCAGCAGCGTAGTAGGTTCATCCCCGATCTATGGCTACACCTTC.

The chain links TRBV4-1 to TRBJ2-5; D ambiguous. Trimming shortened V by 3 bases and J by 5 bases, and 10 bases separated the two germline ends. The CDR3 spans 13 residues. Germline CDR1 is MGHRA and CDR2 is YSYEKL. CDR3 residues: CASSQMAWETQYF. The CDR3 DNA reads as TGCGCCAGCAGCCAGATGGCGTGGGAGACCCAGTACTTC.

Only a few counts were recorded for this clone. The genes are TRBV20-1 and TRBJ1-2; tentative D call: TRBD1 (6 bases). This CDR3 is 11 amino acids long. CDR1 is DFQATT, CDR2 SNEGSKA, per germline (reference sequence). With 4 bases removed from V and 7 bases from J, the gap between germline ends came to 10 bases. DNA for the CDR3: TGCAGTGCTACGCGACAGGCTGGCTACACCTTC. Amino acid sequence: CSATRQAGYTF.

The genes are TRBV2 and TRBJ2-3, with D perhaps assigned TRBD1 or TRBD2 (5 bases each). V shed 3 bases and J shed 1 base, with 11 bases lying between them. Per germline, CDR1 SNHLY and CDR2 FYNNEI. The CDR3 is 15 amino acids. CDR3 in DNA: TGTGCCAGCAGTGAGGGGGTTCAAGGCACAGATACGCAGTATTTT. Protein product: CASSEGVQGTDTQYF.

CDR3 sequence: CASSQGDRVTEAFF. The DNA for the CDR3 is TGCGCCAGCAGCCAAGGGGACAGGGTTACTGAAGCTTTCTTT. V gene TRBV4-1 combines with J gene TRBJ1-1; TRBD1 matches at 9 bases. Trimming at V came to 1 base and at J to 5 bases, leaving 2 bases not matched to a gene. CDR3 length equals 14 residues. CDR1 MGHRA and CDR2 YSYEKL come from the germline V gene.

This clone came up once. The genes are TRBV7-2 and TRBJ2-2; D uncertain. Trimming removed 8 bases from V and 3 bases from J, with 7 bases in between. Germline-derived CDR1 and CDR2 are SGHTA and FQGNSA. CDR3 length: 12 amino acids. This CDR3 reads CASGGYTGELFF. CDR3 nucleotide sequence: TGTGCCAGCGGCGGATACACCGGGGAGCTGTTTTTT.

This clone was observed once. V usage is TRBV4-3 and J usage is TRBJ1-2, with D perhaps matching TRBD1 (6 bases). The germline gives CDR1 LGHNA, CDR2 YSLEER. The V and J ends lost 2 bases and 4 bases respectively, with 14 bases between them. This CDR3 region has 15 residues. Here the CDR3 DNA reads TGCGCCAGCAGCCAACAAGGGGGAGTTGGCTATGGCTACACCTTC. Translating gives CASSQQGGVGYGYTF.

The chain combines TRBV5-4 with TRBJ1-2; 7 bases agree with TRBD1. V shed 3 bases and J 6 bases; nucleotides not matched to a gene: 5. This CDR3 comprises 13 residues. CDR1 is SGHNT, CDR2 YYREEE, per germline (reference sequence). The DNA for the CDR3 is TGTGCCAGCAGCTCTGAAGGGACAGATGGCTACACCTTC. Protein product: CASSSEGTDGYTF.

The chain links TRBV9 to TRBJ1-6, with D perhaps TRBD1 (6 bases). Germline assignment: CDR1 SGDLS and CDR2 YYNGEE. The CDR3 has 14 amino acids. V gave up 4 bases and J gave up 8 bases, with 13 bases separating them. CDR3 DNA sequence: TGTGCCAGCAGCCTCAGGGGTGCCGATTCACCCCTCCACTTT. This translates into CASSLRGADSPLHF.

This sequence joins TRBV7-3 and TRBJ2-3; 12 positions agree with TRBD2. Germline values: CDR1 SGHTA, CDR2 FQGTGA. Germline trimming cut 4 bases from V and 2 bases from J; bases unmatched to any gene: 4. The CDR3 sequence is 16 residues long. CDR3 DNA sequence: TGTGCCAGCAGCTCCGGACTAGCGGGGTCCACAGATACGCAGTATTTT. Translating it yields CASSSGLAGSTDTQYF.

The J gene is TRBJ2-5, the V gene TRBV9; 7 bases fit TRBD2. V trimming: 0 bases; J trimming: 3 bases; junction bases outside the gene matches: 5. Per the germline V gene, CDR1 is SGDLS and CDR2 is YYNGEE. The CDR3 consists of 15 residues. The CDR3: CASSVEPAGKETQYF. DNA for the CDR3: TGTGCCAGCAGCGTAGAGCCAGCGGGGAAAGAGACCCAGTACTTC.

In this sample, this clone turned up a few times. The chain carries TRBV2 and TRBJ1-5; 7 bases are shared with TRBD1. The CDR3 runs 15 residues. Per the germline V gene, CDR1 is SNHLY and CDR2 is FYNNEI. Germline trimming cut 6 bases from V and 1 base from J; bases unmatched to any gene: 6. This CDR3 reads CASRSGTESNQPQHF. CDR3 DNA: TGTGCCAGCAGGTCCGGGACAGAGAGCAATCAGCCCCAGCATTTT.

V is TRBV11-3 and J is TRBJ2-7, with TRBD2 identical over 7 bases. Germline CDR1 and CDR2: SGHNT and YENEEA. This CDR3 contains 14 residues. J gave up 0 bases and V 4 bases, and 3 bases lay outside the gene matches. CDR3 protein: CASSYGGSSYEQYF. The CDR3 DNA follows: TGTGCCAGCAGCTACGGGGGGTCCTCCTACGAGCAGTACTTC.

The chain employs TRBV18 and TRBJ2-4; 8 bases align to TRBD2. Germline CDR1 and CDR2: KGHSH and LQKENI. Trimming took 1 base from V and 7 from J; bases not matched to a gene: 6. The CDR3 contains 15 residues. DNA of the CDR3: TGTGCCAGCTCACCACTCTCAGGCGGGGGGAACATTCAGTACTTC. This encodes CASSPLSGGGNIQYF.

This rearrangement joins TRBV9 to TRBJ1-2, with D possibly being TRBD1 (6 bases). The germline gives CDR1 SGDLS, CDR2 YYNGEE. The V and J ends lost 7 bases and 2 bases respectively, with 9 bases between them. CDR3 size: 12 residues. For the CDR3, the DNA is TGTGCCAGCTACAGGGAAAACTATGGCTACACCTTC. It codes for CASYRENYGYTF.

The sample holds one count of this clone. The chain uses TRBV7-2 and TRBJ2-1, with D uncertain. V was clipped by 4 bases and J by 8 bases, with 9 bases between them. The CDR3 sequence is 12 residues long. In germline, CDR1 is SGHTA, CDR2 FQGNSA. Here the CDR3 reads CASSSPLHEQFF. The CDR3 coding sequence is TGTGCCAGCAGCTCCCCCCTCCATGAGCAGTTCTTC.

V is TRBV5-6 and J is TRBJ2-5; D not certain. V was cut by 9 bases and J by 5 bases, with 17 bases left in between. The CDR3 is 13 amino acids. Per germline, CDR1 SGHDT and CDR2 YYEEEE. The CDR3 loop reads CATGRRSRETQYF. The CDR3 bases are TGTGCCACTGGGCGGCGGAGCCGGGAGACCCAGTACTTC.